Below are 30 T cell receptor beta chains sequenced from a single sample in a study of technical replicates of blood from a handful of donors. Repertoires were generated with immunoSEQ multiplex PCR, while TCRdb's copy carries only in-frame clones and drops some. The sample holds about 83,000 clones, around 90% seen once. The source material was T cells isolated from PBMCs. The receptors originated from a human donor in good health.

This clone was recorded only once. V gene TRBV5-1 combines with J gene TRBJ1-2; 9 bases map to TRBD1. V dropped 0 bases and J dropped 6; count of bases not matched to a gene: 3. The germline V gene encodes CDR1 SGHRS and CDR2 YFSETQ. The CDR3 covers 14 residues. The CDR3 nucleotides read TGCGCCAGCAGCTTGGTGGACAGGGGTAATGGCTACACCTTC. This gives the protein CASSLVDRGNGYTF. Combining the CDR3 with reference TRBV5-1 and TRBJ1-2 gives the whole variable domain KAGVTQTPRYLIKTRGQQVTLSCSPISGHRSVSWYQQTPGQGLQFLFEYFSETQRNKGNFPGRFSGRQFSNSRSEMNVSTLELGDSALYLCASSLVDRGNGYTFGSGTRLTVV.

The chain couples TRBV19 to TRBJ2-1, with TRBD1 matching 7 bases. V trimming: 4 bases; J trimming: 5 bases; junction bases outside the gene matches: 14. The germline V gene has CDR1 LNHDA and CDR2 SQIVND (reference sequence). The CDR3 is 17 amino acids. This CDR3 is CASSRELTTGPDNEQFF. CDR3 coding DNA: TGTGCCAGTAGTAGAGAGCTTACGACAGGGCCGGACAATGAGCAGTTCTTC.

The chain has TRBV11-2 and TRBJ2-1, with D unclear. Germline CDR1 is SGHAT and CDR2 is FQNNGV. This CDR3 has 17 residues. V was shortened by 0 bases and J by 4 bases, with 16 bases between the two germline ends. The CDR3 protein is CASSLDTAPSAYNEQFF. CDR3 nucleotide sequence: TGTGCCAGCAGCTTAGATACGGCGCCGTCAGCGTACAATGAGCAGTTCTTC.

This rearrangement joins TRBV29-1 to TRBJ2-3, with a weak D call TRBD2 (5 bases). The germline V gene encodes CDR1 SQVTM and CDR2 ANQGSEA. The V end was cut by 7 bases, the J end by 0 bases, with 11 bases between. The CDR3 has 13 amino acids. In nucleotides, the CDR3 is TGCAGCGGGCGGCCGGGGAGCACAGATACGCAGTATTTT. Amino acid sequence: CSGRPGSTDTQYF.

Regarding this clone: At one boundary the junction diverges from the germline segment, which might be a read error. V and J are TRBV30 and TRBJ1-1, with D tentatively TRBD1 (6 bases). The V gene's germline CDR1 is GTSNPN and CDR2 SVGIG (reference sequence). The CDR3 covers 16 residues. The CDR3 protein is CAWSAQLTGWNNEAFF. CDR3 bases: TGTGCCTGGAGTGCTCAATTGACAGGTTGGAACAATGAAGCTTTCTTT.

The chain has TRBV7-3 and TRBJ2-1, with 10 positions matching TRBD2. CDR3 length: 15 amino acids. V was clipped by 6 bases and J by 1 base; unmatched bases: 3. Germline assignment: CDR1 SGHTA and CDR2 FQGTGA. The CDR3: CASRSSGGSYNEQFF. As DNA, the CDR3 is TGTGCCAGCAGGTCTAGCGGGGGATCCTACAATGAGCAGTTCTTC.

The J gene is TRBJ2-1, the V gene TRBV6-1, with a weak D call TRBD1 (6 bases). The V end was cut by 0 bases, the J end by 5 bases, with 14 bases between. In germline, CDR1 is MNHNS, CDR2 SASEGT. This CDR3 region has 16 residues. For the CDR3, the DNA is TGTGCCAGCAGTGAAGCGTACAGGGCCTGGGACAATGAGCAGTTCTTC. Translated, it gives CASSEAYRAWDNEQFF.

The chain has TRBV14 and TRBJ2-1; D ambiguous. The CDR3 is 14 residues long. Germline-derived CDR1 and CDR2 are SGHDN and FVKESK. The V and J ends lost 2 bases and 2 bases respectively, with 7 bases between them. CDR3 DNA sequence: TGTGCCAGCAGCCAATACTTAGCCTACAATGAGCAGTTCTTC. Residues: CASSQYLAYNEQFF.

The V gene is TRBV19, the J gene TRBJ1-2, with TRBD1 matching 10 bases. With 6 bases clipped from V and 5 bases from J, the junction kept 12 bases outside the gene matches. The CDR3 totals 16 residues. From germline, CDR1 is LNHDA and CDR2 SQIVND (reference sequence). CDR3 DNA sequence: TGTGCCAGTAGACGATCCGGGACAGGGGTTCCGTATGGCTACACCTTC. Translated, it gives CASRRSGTGVPYGYTF. The full variable domain, in which reference TRBV19 and TRBJ1-2 provide the parts outside the CDR3, is DGGITQSPKYLFRKEGQNVTLSCEQNLNHDAMYWYRQDPGQGLRLIYYSQIVNDFQKGDIAEGYSVSREKKESFPLTVTSAQKNPTAFYLCASRRSGTGVPYGYTFGSGTRLTVV.

The J gene is TRBJ2-5, the V gene TRBV9; D gene ambiguous. This CDR3 spans 13 amino acids. From germline, CDR1 is SGDLS and CDR2 YYNGEE. V dropped 0 bases and J dropped 3 bases, with 6 bases sitting between them. The CDR3 loop is CASSVGREETQYF. In DNA form, the CDR3 reads TGTGCCAGCAGCGTAGGACGGGAAGAGACCCAGTACTTC.

This clone was found once. This chain links TRBV4-1 with TRBJ1-2, with a weak D call TRBD1 (5 bases). Trimming left V 0 bases short and J 5 bases short, with 10 bases between. Germline V gene sequence: CDR1 MGHRA, CDR2 YSYEKL. The CDR3 is 14 residues long. CDR3 DNA sequence: TGCGCCAGCAGCCAAGACCAGGGTTTGTATGGCTACACCTTC. Translation: CASSQDQGLYGYTF.

The chain employs TRBV28 and TRBJ1-5; TRBD1 is a possible D gene (6 bases). The ends were cut back, 6 bases at V and 8 bases at J, with 17 bases in the middle. Germline loops: CDR1 MDHEN, CDR2 SYDVKM. The CDR3 is made up of 14 amino acids. The CDR3 nucleotides read TGTGCCAGCAGAACCGGGGACACAGTTGAGCCCCAGCATTTT. Protein product: CASRTGDTVEPQHF.

The rearrangement joins TRBV2 to TRBJ1-5; 12 positions agree with TRBD1. V trimming: 6 bases; J trimming: 5 bases; junction bases outside the gene matches: 8. This CDR3 has 16 residues. Germline V gene sequence: CDR1 SNHLY, CDR2 FYNNEI. The CDR3 here is CASRMTGTGGDQPQHF. As DNA, the CDR3 is TGTGCCAGCAGGATGACCGGGACAGGGGGCGATCAGCCCCAGCATTTT.

This clone was seen only a few times. The chain combines TRBV7-2 with TRBJ1-1, with D possibly TRBD1 on 5 matching bases. CDR1 and CDR2 from the germline V gene are SGHTA and FQGNSA. Deletions cut 1 base from V and 3 bases from J, with 15 bases between. The CDR3 is made up of 16 amino acids. CDR3 region: CASSLVRLGRDTEAFF. In DNA, the CDR3 is TGTGCCAGCAGCTTAGTTCGTCTGGGCAGGGACACTGAAGCTTTCTTT.

The V and J genes are TRBV10-1 and TRBJ2-1; 7 bases are a match to TRBD2. Unmatched junction bases numbered 13, after V lost 3 bases and J lost 8 bases. The CDR3 covers 16 residues. Germline V gene lookup returns CDR1 WNHNN and CDR2 SYGVQD (reference sequence). For the CDR3, the DNA is TGCGCCAGCAGTGATCATGGGGCGGGAGTTATGGATGAGCAGTTCTTC. It yields the protein CASSDHGAGVMDEQFF.

This clone was detected only once. The chain is built from TRBV6-5 and TRBJ2-5; D may be TRBD2 (7 bases). This CDR3 region has 13 residues. V dropped 8 bases and J dropped 2 bases, with 12 bases sitting between them. Germline lookup yields CDR1 MNHEY and CDR2 SVGAGI. The DNA of the CDR3 is TGTGCCAGCCGGAGGGGGGGACAAGAGACCCAGTACTTC. Residues: CASRRGGQETQYF.

The V and J genes are TRBV6-1 and TRBJ2-3, with TRBD1 identical over 8 bases. This CDR3 region has 14 residues. Germline V CDR1 and CDR2: MNHNS, SASEGT. Losses at the gene ends were 4 bases for V and 6 bases for J; bases not matched to a gene: 6. DNA of the CDR3: TGTGCCAGCAGTGCGGCAGGGGGCGCGGATACGCAGTATTTT. This gives the protein CASSAAGGADTQYF.

The CDR3 coding sequence is TGTGCCAGTAGTATAGGGGAGTACACCGGGGAGCTGTTTTTT. Protein: CASSIGEYTGELFF. The chain carries TRBV19 and TRBJ2-2, with D maybe TRBD2 (5 bases). CDR3 length: 14 residues. The ends were cut back, 1 base at V and 3 bases at J, with 6 bases in the middle. The germline V gene encodes CDR1 LNHDA and CDR2 SQIVND (reference sequence). Together with reference TRBV19 and TRBJ2-2, the CDR3 gives the full variable domain: DGGITQSPKYLFRKEGQNVTLSCEQNLNHDAMYWYRQDPGQGLRLIYYSQIVNDFQKGDIAEGYSVSREKKESFPLTVTSAQKNPTAFYLCASSIGEYTGELFFGEGSRLTVL.

The rearrangement uses TRBV29-1 and TRBJ2-7, with 8 bases that match TRBD2. CDR1 and CDR2 (germline): SQVTM, ANQGSEA. The ends lost 5 bases at V and 5 bases at J; junction bases unmatched: 14. The CDR3 spans 15 residues. The CDR3 nucleotides are TGCAGCGTTCGGAGCGGCGGGAGGTTGTTCGACGAGCAGTACTTC. Amino acid sequence: CSVRSGGRLFDEQYF.

The chain carries TRBV5-4 and TRBJ1-2; 10 nucleotides agree with TRBD1. V shed 6 bases, J shed 3 bases, and the junction held 5 bases outside the gene matches. Germline loops: CDR1 SGHNT, CDR2 YYREEE (reference sequence). The CDR3 is made up of 14 amino acids. This CDR3 is CASNPGQGYYGYTF. CDR3 nucleotide sequence: TGTGCCAGCAACCCGGGACAGGGGTACTATGGCTACACCTTC.

Comments on this clone: A junction boundary mismatches the germline segment, possibly from a read error. The chain carries TRBV10-3 and TRBJ2-7, with D tentatively TRBD1 (7 bases). Germline V lookup: CDR1 ENHRY, CDR2 SYGVKD. This CDR3 is 13 amino acids long. The CDR3 sequence: CAISSNRGQEGHF. DNA of the CDR3: TGTGCCATCAGTTCGAATAGAGGACAGGAGGGGCACTTC.

This clone occurred many times. The chain uses TRBV4-1 and TRBJ2-2, with TRBD1 matching 8 bases. The CDR3 runs 14 residues. Germline CDR1 reads MGHRA; CDR2 reads YSYEKL. Trimming cost V 5 bases and J 1 base; bases outside gene matches: 0. As DNA, the CDR3 is TGCGCCAGCAGCGACAGGGGGAACACCGGGGAGCTGTTTTTT. Its protein is CASSDRGNTGELFF.

The rearrangement uses TRBV5-6 and TRBJ2-6; the D gene is possibly TRBD2 (6 bases). The V end was cut by 2 bases, the J end by 1 base, with 7 bases between. Germline loops: CDR1 SGHDT, CDR2 YYEEEE. The CDR3 is 15 residues long. The CDR3 sequence is CASSFGRSGANVLTF. The DNA for the CDR3 is TGTGCCAGCAGCTTTGGGAGGTCTGGGGCCAACGTCCTGACTTTC.

The chain carries TRBV7-9 and TRBJ2-5; D might be TRBD1 (6 bases). CDR3 size: 17 residues. Germline V gene lookup returns CDR1 SEHNR and CDR2 FQNEAQ (reference sequence). The V end was cut by 1 base, the J end by 2 bases, with 17 bases between. Written as DNA, the CDR3 is TGTGCCAGCAGCTTAGGAAGTTCCGGGACACAGCAAGAGACCCAGTACTTC. Its protein product is CASSLGSSGTQQETQYF.

V usage is TRBV25-1 and J usage is TRBJ2-7, with a weak D call TRBD2 (6 bases). CDR1 is MGHDK, CDR2 SYGVNS, per germline. V lost 7 bases, J lost 2 bases, and 9 bases lay in between. The CDR3 contains 12 residues. CDR3 region: CASTGLTYEQYF. CDR3 nucleotides: TGTGCCAGCACGGGACTTACCTACGAGCAGTACTTC.

The chain uses TRBV19 and TRBJ2-3, with 15 bases identical to TRBD2. The trim removed 5 bases at V and 2 bases at J, leaving 11 bases unmatched. Germline values: CDR1 LNHDA, CDR2 SQIVND (reference sequence). The CDR3 is 19 residues long. DNA for the CDR3: TGTGCCAGTAGTGTCGGACTAGCGGGAGGGGTGGGGTCCACAGATACGCAGTATTTT. This sequence encodes CASSVGLAGGVGSTDTQYF.

V usage is TRBV7-9 and J usage is TRBJ2-5; 7 nucleotides match TRBD2. V was clipped by 4 bases and J by 5 bases; unmatched bases: 7. Per the germline V gene, CDR1 is SEHNR and CDR2 is FQNEAQ (reference sequence). This CDR3 contains 14 residues. The CDR3 sequence: CASSYLTSSETQYF. In nucleotides, the CDR3 is TGTGCCAGCAGCTATTTGACTAGCTCGGAGACCCAGTACTTC.

The CDR3 protein is CASTGRDRLYTGELFF. The CDR3 coding sequence is TGCGCCAGCACCGGGCGGGACAGGCTGTACACCGGGGAGCTGTTTTTT. The rearrangement joins TRBV5-1 to TRBJ2-2, with 8 bases identical to TRBD1. Germline loops: CDR1 SGHRS, CDR2 YFSETQ. Trimming took 6 bases from V and 3 from J; bases not matched to a gene: 10. The CDR3 loop spans 16 amino acids.

Here the CDR3 DNA reads TGCGCCAGCAGCCAGTACATCCGCCCCCAAGAGACCCAGTACTTC. It yields the protein CASSQYIRPQETQYF. The J gene is TRBJ2-5, the V gene TRBV4-1; D remains unclear. The CDR3 is 15 residues long. The V gene lost 3 bases and the J gene lost 1 base, with 12 bases spanning the gap. Germline CDR1 reads MGHRA; CDR2 reads YSYEKL.

This rearrangement joins TRBV30 to TRBJ2-1; TRBD2 agrees at 11 bases. Trimming at V came to 0 bases and at J to 11 bases, leaving 6 bases not matched to a gene. The CDR3 totals 14 residues. Germline V gene sequence: CDR1 GTSNPN, CDR2 SVGIG (reference sequence). In nucleotides, the CDR3 is TGTGCCTGGAGTGTACGGCTAGCGGGGGGCCAGCAGTTCTTC. Protein: CAWSVRLAGGQQFF. The full variable domain, with the rest looked up from reference TRBV30 and TRBJ2-1, is SQTIHQWPATLVQPVGSPLSLECTVEGTSNPNLYWYRQAAGRGLQLLFYSVGIGQISSEVPQNLSASRPQDRQFILSSKKLLLSDSGFYLCAWSVRLAGGQQFFGPGTRLTVL.